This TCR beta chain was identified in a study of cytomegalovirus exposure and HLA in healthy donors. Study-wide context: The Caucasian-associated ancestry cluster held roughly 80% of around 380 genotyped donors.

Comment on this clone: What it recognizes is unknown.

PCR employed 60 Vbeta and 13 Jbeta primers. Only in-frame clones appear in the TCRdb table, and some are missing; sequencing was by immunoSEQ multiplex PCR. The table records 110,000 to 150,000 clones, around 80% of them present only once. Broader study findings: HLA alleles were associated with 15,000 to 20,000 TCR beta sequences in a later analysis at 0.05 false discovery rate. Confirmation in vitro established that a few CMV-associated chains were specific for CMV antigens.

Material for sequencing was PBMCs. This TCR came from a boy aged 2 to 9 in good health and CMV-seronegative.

The CDR3 here is CASSLKRTHSTDTQYF. CDR3 bases: TGTGCCAGCAGCCTAAAAAGGACTCATAGCACAGATACGCAGTATTTT. This chain uses TRBV4-2 with TRBJ2-3, with TRBD2 as a possible D gene (5 bases). This CDR3 is built from 16 residues. V was trimmed by 4 bases and J by 0 bases, leaving 14 bases between them. Germline V gene lookup returns CDR1 LGHNA and CDR2 YNFKEQ.